Below are 5 T cell receptor beta chains sequenced from a single sample in a study of technical replicates of blood from a few donors. Profiled with immunoSEQ multiplex PCR; TCRdb holds only in-frame clones, not every one. The profile shows approximately 81,000 clones, more than 90% of them singletons. The sequencing input was T cells isolated from PBMCs. The origin of the receptors is a human donor in good health.

The V gene is TRBV10-3, the J gene TRBJ2-2; 10 bases are a match to TRBD2. CDR1 is ENHRY and CDR2 is SYGVKD in the germline V gene. The V gene end was trimmed by 8 bases and the J gene end by 2 bases; junction bases not matched to a gene: 11. The CDR3 runs 17 residues. CDR3 DNA sequence: TGTGCCATCTCTATAGGGGCTAGCGGGAGTAACACCGGGGAGCTGTTTTTT. This translates into CAISIGASGSNTGELFF.

V and J are TRBV28 and TRBJ2-7, with 9 bases that match TRBD2. The germline CDR1 and CDR2 sequences are MDHEN and SYDVKM. J was trimmed by 2 bases and V by 3 bases; bases with no gene match: 5. The CDR3 runs to 15 residues. This chain's CDR3 is CASSFEVAGAYEQYF. CDR3 bases: TGTGCCAGCAGTTTTGAGGTAGCGGGAGCCTACGAGCAGTACTTC.

The chain uses TRBV12-5 and TRBJ2-3, with TRBD2 matching over 9 bases. The V gene end was trimmed by 2 bases and the J gene end by 4 bases; junction bases not matched to a gene: 13. This CDR3 has 18 residues. Germline V gives CDR1 LGHNT, CDR2 FRNRAP. CDR3 bases: TGTGCTAGTGGTTTGCCCGGGACTAGCCCCCCCCGGGCAGATACGCAGTATTTT. This sequence encodes CASGLPGTSPPRADTQYF. Supplemented by reference TRBV12-5 and TRBJ2-3, the full variable domain reads DARVTQTPRHKVTEMGQEVTMRCQPILGHNTVFWYRQTMMQGLELLAYFRNRAPLDDSGMPKDRFSAEMPDATLATLKIQPSEPRDSAVYFCASGLPGTSPPRADTQYFGPGTRLTVL.

The rearrangement links TRBV15 to TRBJ2-1; the match to TRBD2 covers 9 bases. CDR3 length equals 15 residues. After removal of 0 bases from V and 8 bases from J, the junction contained 5 bases not matched to a gene. The germline gives CDR1 LNHNV, CDR2 YYDKDF (reference sequence). The CDR3 here is CATSRDQLAGYEQFF. CDR3 nucleotides: TGTGCCACCAGCAGAGACCAACTAGCGGGTTATGAGCAGTTCTTC.

The chain has TRBV30 and TRBJ2-1; 7 positions agree with TRBD2. With 3 bases clipped from V and 4 bases from J, the junction kept 6 bases outside the gene matches. Germline V gives CDR1 GTSNPN, CDR2 SVGIG (reference sequence). The CDR3 extends over 14 amino acids. The CDR3 DNA sequence: TGTGCCTGGAGCGAACTAGCGTATTACAATGAGCAGTTCTTC. Amino acid sequence: CAWSELAYYNEQFF.